This T cell receptor (beta chain) derives from a study of blood T cells in healthy people across ages. Overall study: When template switching was applied, about one barcoded beta molecule was captured per two T cells. Study-wide findings and caveats: Naive T cell percentage and TCR beta diversity correlated strongly.

Germline values: CDR1 SEHNR, CDR2 FQNEAQ (reference sequence). The V segment lost 2 bases and the J segment 3 bases; nucleotides outside the gene matches: 5. The CDR3 totals 15 residues. With a J-beta primer mix and a sample-barcoded 5' primer, a second PCR ran about 6 to 11 cycles. TCRdb reprocessed the 5' RACE reads via MiXCR and lists one record per CDR3 protein. Here the sample spans fewer than 700,000 distinct CDR3 sequences, under 55% being singletons. About this clonotype: The target antigen is unknown.

This TCR was recovered from a man aged 80 or over in good health. The J gene is TRBJ1-2, the V gene TRBV7-9, with TRBD1 identical over 8 bases. What was sequenced was blood. The CDR3, as DNA: TGTGCCAGCAGCTTAACCGGGACAGGTGACTATGGCTACACCTTC. Protein: CASSLTGTGDYGYTF.